The 10 T cell receptor beta chains given below trace back to one sample, sequenced in a study of blood T cells in healthy people across ages. The second PCR ran roughly 7 to 11 cycles with a sample-barcoded 5' primer and J-beta primers. TCRdb independently ran MiXCR on the 5' RACE reads; one entry per CDR3 protein. The data show about 800,000 distinct CDR3 sequences, roughly 25% seen once. The data also belong to a second study, concerning T cells of mothers and their children.

Specimen: blood. These receptor sequences come from a boy younger than 18 in good health.

This clonotype was counted between two and nine times. The J gene is TRBJ2-3, the V gene TRBV18; D uncertain. CDR3 length: 14 residues. From germline, CDR1 is KGHSH and CDR2 LQKENI. V lost 0 bases and J lost 0, with 4 bases in between. The CDR3 nucleotides are TGTGCCAGCTCACCACCGTGGAGCACAGATACGCAGTATTTT. It yields the protein CASSPPWSTDTQYF. The entire variable domain, with the rest obtained from reference TRBV18 and TRBJ2-3, is as follows: NAGVMQNPRHLVRRRGQEARLRCSPMKGHSHVYWYRQLPEEGLKFMVYLQKENIIDESGMPKERFSAEFPKEGPSILRIQQVVRGDSAAYFCASSPPWSTDTQYFGPGTRLTVL.

This clonotype was counted ten times or more. The chain combines TRBV5-1 with TRBJ2-5; maybe TRBD2 (5 bases). V lost 7 bases to trimming and J lost 3 bases, with 7 bases between them. This CDR3 region has 11 residues. Germline V gives CDR1 SGHRS, CDR2 YFSETQ. The CDR3 loop is CASRGEETQYF. The CDR3 DNA is TGCGCCAGCCGGGGAGAAGAGACCCAGTACTTC.

This clonotype was seen more than once but under ten times. This chain joins TRBV30 and TRBJ2-7; unclear D gene. Germline loops: CDR1 GTSNPN, CDR2 SVGIG (reference sequence). V was pared by 2 bases and J by 5 bases, with 7 bases between. The length of the CDR3 is 11 residues. The chain's CDR3 is CAWSIQNEQYF. For the CDR3, the DNA is TGTGCCTGGAGTATCCAGAACGAGCAGTACTTC.

This chain connects TRBV2 to TRBJ2-3; D is unclear. The CDR3 spans 14 residues. Trimming stripped 5 bases from V and 3 bases from J, with 12 bases between. CDR1 and CDR2 (germline): SNHLY, FYNNEI. The CDR3 sequence: CASSHPDRTDTQYF. Here the CDR3 DNA reads TGTGCCAGCAGTCACCCGGACCGAACAGATACGCAGTATTTT.

V usage is TRBV29-1 and J usage is TRBJ2-7, with 8 bases matching TRBD1. This CDR3 region has 13 residues. Germline lookup yields CDR1 SQVTM and CDR2 ANQGSEA. The V and J ends lost 5 bases and 2 bases, in that order; junction bases with no gene match: 5. CDR3 in amino acids: CSVRDRYPYEQYF. The CDR3, as DNA: TGCAGCGTTCGGGACAGGTACCCCTACGAGCAGTACTTC.

This clonotype appeared a few times. The chain joins TRBV4-3 to TRBJ2-7; D unresolved. V lost 0 bases and J lost 2, with 11 bases in between. Germline V CDR1 and CDR2: LGHNA, YSLEER. This CDR3 has 15 amino acids. The CDR3, as DNA: TGCGCCAGCAGCCAAGATTTCGGGTCGGCCTACGAGCAGTACTTC. Amino acids: CASSQDFGSAYEQYF.

V is TRBV29-1 and J is TRBJ1-2; D remains ambiguous. The V and J ends lost 4 bases and 4 bases respectively, with 7 bases between them. Per germline, CDR1 SQVTM and CDR2 ANQGSEA. There are 11 residues in the CDR3. CDR3 amino acids: CSVVTPYGYTF. The CDR3 DNA reads TGCAGCGTTGTGACGCCCTATGGCTACACCTTC.

There are a few counts of this clonotype. The rearrangement joins TRBV12-3 or TRBV12-4 to TRBJ1-5; no firm D call. The V end lost 8 bases, the J end lost 6 bases, and 23 bases lay between the germline ends. The CDR3 consists of 16 residues. In nucleotides, the CDR3 is TGTGCCAGCTCCCTTTCGGCATGGGCCCGGGGTCAGCCCCAGCATTTT. Its translation: CASSLSAWARGQPQHF.

This clonotype was observed at least ten times. The chain couples TRBV7-3 to TRBJ1-1, with 7 bases matching TRBD1. Trimming took 2 bases from V and 3 from J; bases not matched to a gene: 0. The CDR3 is 13 amino acids. From germline, CDR1 is SGHTA and CDR2 FQGTGA. CDR3 amino acids: CASSLQGDTEAFF. CDR3 bases: TGTGCCAGCAGCTTACAGGGGGACACTGAAGCTTTCTTT.

This clonotype was seen a few times. The V call is TRBV28, the J call TRBJ2-7; D not certain. V was shortened by 7 bases and J by 3 bases, with 10 bases between the two germline ends. This CDR3 contains 12 residues. CDR1 and CDR2 from the germline V gene are MDHEN and SYDVKM. This chain's CDR3 is CASTGSNYEQYF. In DNA, the CDR3 is TGTGCCAGCACCGGGTCCAACTACGAGCAGTACTTC.